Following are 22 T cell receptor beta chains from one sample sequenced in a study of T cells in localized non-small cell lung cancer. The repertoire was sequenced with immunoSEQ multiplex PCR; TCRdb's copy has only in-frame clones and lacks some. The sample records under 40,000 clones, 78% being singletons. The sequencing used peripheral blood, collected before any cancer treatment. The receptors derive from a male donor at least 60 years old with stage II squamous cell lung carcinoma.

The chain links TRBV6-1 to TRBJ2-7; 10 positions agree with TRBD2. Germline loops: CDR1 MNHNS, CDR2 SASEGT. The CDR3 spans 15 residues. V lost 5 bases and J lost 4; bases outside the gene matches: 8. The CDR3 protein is CASSLLGTSEYEQYF. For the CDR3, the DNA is TGTGCCAGCAGTTTATTGGGGACTAGCGAATACGAGCAGTACTTC.

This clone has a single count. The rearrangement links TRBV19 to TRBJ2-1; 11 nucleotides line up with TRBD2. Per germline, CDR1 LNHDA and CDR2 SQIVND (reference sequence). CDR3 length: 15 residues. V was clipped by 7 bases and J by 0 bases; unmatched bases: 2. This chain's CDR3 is CASMGTSGSYNEQFF. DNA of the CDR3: TGTGCCAGTATGGGGACTAGCGGCTCCTACAATGAGCAGTTCTTC.

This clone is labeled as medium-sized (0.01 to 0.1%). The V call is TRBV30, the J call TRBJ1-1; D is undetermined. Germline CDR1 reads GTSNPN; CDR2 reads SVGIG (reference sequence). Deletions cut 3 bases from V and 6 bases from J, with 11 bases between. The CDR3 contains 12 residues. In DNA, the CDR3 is TGTGCCTGGAGCATACGACGGGCTGAAGCTTTCTTT. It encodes CAWSIRRAEAFF.

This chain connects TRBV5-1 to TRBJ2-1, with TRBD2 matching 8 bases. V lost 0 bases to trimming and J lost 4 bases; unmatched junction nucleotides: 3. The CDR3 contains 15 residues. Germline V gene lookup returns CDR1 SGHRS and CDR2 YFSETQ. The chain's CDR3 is CASSLESGSYNEQFF. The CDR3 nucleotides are TGCGCCAGCAGCTTGGAAAGCGGGAGTTACAATGAGCAGTTCTTC.

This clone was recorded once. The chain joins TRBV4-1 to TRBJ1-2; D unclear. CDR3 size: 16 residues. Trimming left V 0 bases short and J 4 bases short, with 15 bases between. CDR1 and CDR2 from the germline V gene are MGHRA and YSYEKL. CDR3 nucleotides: TGCGCCAGCAGCCAAGAAACGACGGGGATACGCTATGGCTACACCTTC. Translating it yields CASSQETTGIRYGYTF.

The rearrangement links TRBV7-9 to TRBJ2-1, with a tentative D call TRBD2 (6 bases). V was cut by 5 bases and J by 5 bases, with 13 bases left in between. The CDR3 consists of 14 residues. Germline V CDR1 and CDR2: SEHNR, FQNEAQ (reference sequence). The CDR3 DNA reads TGTGCCAGCAGCCAGGGCGGGGCGAACAATGAGCAGTTCTTC. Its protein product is CASSQGGANNEQFF. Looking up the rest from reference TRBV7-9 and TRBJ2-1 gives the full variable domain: DTGVSQNPRHKITKRGQNVTFRCDPISEHNRLYWYRQTLGQGPEFLTYFQNEAQLEKSRLLSDRFSAERPKGSFSTLEIQRTEQGDSAMYLCASSQGGANNEQFFGPGTRLTVL.

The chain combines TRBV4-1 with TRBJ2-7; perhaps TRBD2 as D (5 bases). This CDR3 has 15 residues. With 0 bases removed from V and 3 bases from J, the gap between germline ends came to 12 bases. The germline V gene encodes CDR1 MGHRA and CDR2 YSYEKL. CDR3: CASSQEARAGYEQYF. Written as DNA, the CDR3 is TGCGCCAGCAGCCAAGAGGCTCGGGCGGGCTACGAGCAGTACTTC.

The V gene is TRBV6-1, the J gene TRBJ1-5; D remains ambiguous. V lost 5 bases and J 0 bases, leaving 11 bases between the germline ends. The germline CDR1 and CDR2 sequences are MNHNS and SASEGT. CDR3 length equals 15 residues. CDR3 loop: CASSPGLTSNQPQHF. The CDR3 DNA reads TGTGCCAGCAGTCCCGGACTGACTAGCAATCAGCCCCAGCATTTT.

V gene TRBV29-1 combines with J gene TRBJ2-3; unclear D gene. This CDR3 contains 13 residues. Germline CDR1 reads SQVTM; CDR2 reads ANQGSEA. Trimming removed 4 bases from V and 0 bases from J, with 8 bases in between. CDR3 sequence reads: CSVAPPSTDTQYF. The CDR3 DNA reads TGCAGCGTTGCGCCGCCTAGCACAGATACGCAGTATTTT.

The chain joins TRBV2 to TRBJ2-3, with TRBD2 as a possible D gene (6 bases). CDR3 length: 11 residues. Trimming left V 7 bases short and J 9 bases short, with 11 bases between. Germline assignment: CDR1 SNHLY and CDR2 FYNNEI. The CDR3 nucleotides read TGTGCCAGCAAGGTGGCGGGGACGCAGTATTTT. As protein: CASKVAGTQYF.

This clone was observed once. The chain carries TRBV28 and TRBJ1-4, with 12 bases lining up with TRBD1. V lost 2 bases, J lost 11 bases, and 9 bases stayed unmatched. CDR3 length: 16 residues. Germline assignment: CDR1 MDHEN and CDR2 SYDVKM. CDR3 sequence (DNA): TGTGCCAGCAGTTTAGAGTTCGGGACAGGGGGCAGGAAACTGTTTTTT. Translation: CASSLEFGTGGRKLFF.

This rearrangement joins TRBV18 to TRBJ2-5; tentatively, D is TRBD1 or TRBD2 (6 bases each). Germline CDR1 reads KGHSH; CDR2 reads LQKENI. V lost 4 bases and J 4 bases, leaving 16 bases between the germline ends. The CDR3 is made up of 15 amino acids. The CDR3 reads CASSRRGQGRETQYF. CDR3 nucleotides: TGTGCCAGCTCACGACGGGGGCAAGGGAGAGAGACCCAGTACTTC.

CDR3 DNA sequence: TGTGCCAGCAGCTTATGGGGAACGGGGGTAGATGAGCAGTTCTTC. Residues: CASSLWGTGVDEQFF. This chain joins TRBV11-3 and TRBJ2-1; D perhaps matches TRBD2 (6 bases). The CDR3 has 15 amino acids. In germline, CDR1 is SGHNT, CDR2 YENEEA. The V end lost 2 bases, the J end lost 8 bases, and 16 bases lay between the germline ends. Full variable domain (missing parts from reference TRBV11-3 and TRBJ2-1): EAGVVQSPRYKIIEKKQPVAFWCNPISGHNTLYWYLQNLGQGPELLIRYENEEAVDDSQLPKDRFSAERLKGVDSTLKIQPAELGDSAVYLCASSLWGTGVDEQFFGPGTRLTVL.

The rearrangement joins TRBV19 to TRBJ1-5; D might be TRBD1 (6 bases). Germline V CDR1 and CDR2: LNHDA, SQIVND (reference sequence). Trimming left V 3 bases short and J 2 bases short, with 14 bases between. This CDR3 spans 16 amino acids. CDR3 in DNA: TGTGCCAGTAGTATTCCCGGGGACACGCGCAATCAGCCCCAGCATTTT. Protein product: CASSIPGDTRNQPQHF. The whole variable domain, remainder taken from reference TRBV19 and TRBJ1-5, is DGGITQSPKYLFRKEGQNVTLSCEQNLNHDAMYWYRQDPGQGLRLIYYSQIVNDFQKGDIAEGYSVSREKKESFPLTVTSAQKNPTAFYLCASSIPGDTRNQPQHFGDGTRLSIL.

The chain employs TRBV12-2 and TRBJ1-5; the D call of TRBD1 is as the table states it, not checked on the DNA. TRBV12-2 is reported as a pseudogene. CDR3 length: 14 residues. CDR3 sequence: CASRFRGFRQPQHF. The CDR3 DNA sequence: TGTGCAAGTCGCTTTAGGGGTTTTCGTCAGCCCCAGCATTTT.

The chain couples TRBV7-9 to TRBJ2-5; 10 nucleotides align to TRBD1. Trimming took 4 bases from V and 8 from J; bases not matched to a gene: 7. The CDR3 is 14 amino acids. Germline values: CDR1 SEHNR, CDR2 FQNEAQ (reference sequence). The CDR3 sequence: CASSYPRDRGTQYF. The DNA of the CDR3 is TGTGCCAGCAGCTATCCCCGGGACAGGGGAACCCAGTACTTC.

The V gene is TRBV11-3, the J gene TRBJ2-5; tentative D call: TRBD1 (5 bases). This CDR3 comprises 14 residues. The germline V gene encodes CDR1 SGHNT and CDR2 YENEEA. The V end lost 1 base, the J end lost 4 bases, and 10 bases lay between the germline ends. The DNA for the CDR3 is TGTGCCAGCAGCTTAGCATGGGGCTTAGAGACCCAGTACTTC. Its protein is CASSLAWGLETQYF.

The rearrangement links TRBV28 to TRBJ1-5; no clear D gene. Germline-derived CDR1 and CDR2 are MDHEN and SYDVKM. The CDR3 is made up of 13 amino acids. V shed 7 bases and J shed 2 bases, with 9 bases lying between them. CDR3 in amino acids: CASKLGGNQPQHF. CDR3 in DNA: TGTGCCAGCAAGTTGGGTGGCAATCAGCCCCAGCATTTT.

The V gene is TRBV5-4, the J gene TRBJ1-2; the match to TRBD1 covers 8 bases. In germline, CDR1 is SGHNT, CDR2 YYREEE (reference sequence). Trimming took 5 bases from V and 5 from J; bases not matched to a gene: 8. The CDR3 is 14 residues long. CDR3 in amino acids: CASSATGEGYGYTF. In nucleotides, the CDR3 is TGTGCCAGCAGTGCGACAGGGGAGGGGTATGGCTACACCTTC.

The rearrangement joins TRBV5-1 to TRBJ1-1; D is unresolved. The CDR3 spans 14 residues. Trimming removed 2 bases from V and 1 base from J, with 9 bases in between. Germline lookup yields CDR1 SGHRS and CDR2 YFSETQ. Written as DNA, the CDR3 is TGCGCCAGCAGCTTAGGGATCTCGAACACTGAAGCTTTCTTT. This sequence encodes CASSLGISNTEAFF.

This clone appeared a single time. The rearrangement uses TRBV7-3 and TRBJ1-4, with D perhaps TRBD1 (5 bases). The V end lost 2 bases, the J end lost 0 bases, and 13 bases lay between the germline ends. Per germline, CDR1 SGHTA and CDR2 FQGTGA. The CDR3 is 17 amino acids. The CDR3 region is CASSLLGRAATNEKLFF. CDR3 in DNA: TGTGCCAGCAGCTTACTGGGCAGGGCCGCAACTAATGAAAAACTGTTTTTT.

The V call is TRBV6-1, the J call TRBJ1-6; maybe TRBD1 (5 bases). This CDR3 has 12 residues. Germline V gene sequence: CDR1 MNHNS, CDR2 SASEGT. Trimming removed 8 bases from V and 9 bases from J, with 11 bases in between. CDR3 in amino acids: CASGTGISPLHF. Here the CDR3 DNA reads TGTGCCAGCGGTACAGGTATTTCACCCCTCCACTTT.